The clone carrying this T cell receptor beta chain came up once. The antigen is not known. The data were obtained in a study of cytomegalovirus exposure and HLA in healthy donors. General study findings and limits: A later analysis reportedly identified an Asian-associated ancestry cluster as carrying fewer N-insertions than the roughly 720-donor mean. Through in vitro validation, three CMV-associated chains were shown to be specific for CMV antigens.

CDR1 and CDR2 (germline): LNHDA, SQIVND (reference sequence). The CDR3 has 14 amino acids. Trimming cost V 4 bases and J 7 bases, with 11 bases left between them. PCR involved 60 Vbeta and 13 Jbeta primers. Measured with immunoSEQ multiplex PCR; TCRdb has only the in-frame clones, and not every one. The repertoire holds roughly 190,000 clones, with around 81% as singletons. Healthy donors of bone marrow made up the group. The V gene is TRBV19, the J gene TRBJ1-6, with TRBD1 as a possible D gene (5 bases). Input material: PBMCs. This clonotype originated in a woman in her forties or fifties in good health and CMV-seropositive. CDR3 residues: CASSTGGRNSPLHF. The DNA of the CDR3 is TGTGCCAGTAGTACCGGGGGTAGAAATTCACCCCTCCACTTT.